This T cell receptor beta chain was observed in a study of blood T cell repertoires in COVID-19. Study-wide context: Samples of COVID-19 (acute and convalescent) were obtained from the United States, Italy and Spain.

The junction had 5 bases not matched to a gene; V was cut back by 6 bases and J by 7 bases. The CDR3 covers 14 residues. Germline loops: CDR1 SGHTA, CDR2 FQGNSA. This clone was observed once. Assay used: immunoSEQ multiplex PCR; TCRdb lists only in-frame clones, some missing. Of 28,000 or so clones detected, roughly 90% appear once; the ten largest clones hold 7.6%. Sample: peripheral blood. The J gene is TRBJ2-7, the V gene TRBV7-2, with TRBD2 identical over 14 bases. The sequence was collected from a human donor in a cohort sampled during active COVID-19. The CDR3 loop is CASRGTSGSGEQYF. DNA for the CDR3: TGTGCCAGCAGGGGGACTAGCGGGAGTGGGGAGCAGTACTTC.